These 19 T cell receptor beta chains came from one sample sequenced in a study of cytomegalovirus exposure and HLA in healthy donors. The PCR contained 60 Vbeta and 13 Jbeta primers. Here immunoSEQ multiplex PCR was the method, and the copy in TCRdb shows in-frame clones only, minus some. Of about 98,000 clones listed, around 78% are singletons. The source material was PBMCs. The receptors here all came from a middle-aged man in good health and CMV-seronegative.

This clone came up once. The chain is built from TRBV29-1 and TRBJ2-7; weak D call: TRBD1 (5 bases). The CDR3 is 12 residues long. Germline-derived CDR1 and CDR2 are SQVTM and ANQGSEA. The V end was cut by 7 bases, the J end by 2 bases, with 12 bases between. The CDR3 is CSAMTDTYEQYF. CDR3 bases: TGCAGCGCCATGACAGACACCTACGAGCAGTACTTC.

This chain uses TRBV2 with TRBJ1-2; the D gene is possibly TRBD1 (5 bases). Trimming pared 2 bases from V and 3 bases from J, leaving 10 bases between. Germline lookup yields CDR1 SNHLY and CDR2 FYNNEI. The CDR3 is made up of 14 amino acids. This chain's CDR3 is CASSERQGYYGYTF. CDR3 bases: TGTGCCAGCAGTGAAAGGCAGGGATACTATGGCTACACCTTC.

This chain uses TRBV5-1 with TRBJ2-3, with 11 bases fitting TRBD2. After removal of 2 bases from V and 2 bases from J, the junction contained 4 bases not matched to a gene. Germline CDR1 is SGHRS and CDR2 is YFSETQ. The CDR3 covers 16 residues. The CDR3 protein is CASSLLAGASTDTQYF. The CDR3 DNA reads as TGCGCCAGCAGCTTACTAGCGGGGGCCTCCACAGATACGCAGTATTTT.

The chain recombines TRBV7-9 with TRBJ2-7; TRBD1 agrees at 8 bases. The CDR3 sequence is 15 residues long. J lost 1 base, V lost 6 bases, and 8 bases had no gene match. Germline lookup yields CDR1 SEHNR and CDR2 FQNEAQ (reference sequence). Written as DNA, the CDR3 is TGTGCCAGCAGTTTTTTACAGGGGGTTTCCTACGAGCAGTACTTC. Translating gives CASSFLQGVSYEQYF.

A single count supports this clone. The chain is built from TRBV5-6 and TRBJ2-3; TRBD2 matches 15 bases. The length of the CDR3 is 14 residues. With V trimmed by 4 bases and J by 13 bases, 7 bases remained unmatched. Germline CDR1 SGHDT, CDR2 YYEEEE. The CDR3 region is CASSRGLAGGPKYF. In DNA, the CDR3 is TGTGCCAGCAGCCGTGGACTAGCGGGGGGGCCTAAGTATTTT.

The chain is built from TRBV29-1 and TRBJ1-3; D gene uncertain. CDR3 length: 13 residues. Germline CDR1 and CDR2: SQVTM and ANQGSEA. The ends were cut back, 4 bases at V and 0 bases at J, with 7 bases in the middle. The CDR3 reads CSVVLNSGNTIYF. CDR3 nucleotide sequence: TGCAGCGTTGTACTAAACTCTGGAAACACCATATATTTT. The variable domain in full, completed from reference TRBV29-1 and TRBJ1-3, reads SAVISQKPSRDICQRGTSLTIQCQVDSQVTMMFWYRQQPGQSLTLIATANQGSEATYESGFVIDKFPISRPNLTFSTLTVSNMSPEDSSIYLCSVVLNSGNTIYFGEGSWLTVV.

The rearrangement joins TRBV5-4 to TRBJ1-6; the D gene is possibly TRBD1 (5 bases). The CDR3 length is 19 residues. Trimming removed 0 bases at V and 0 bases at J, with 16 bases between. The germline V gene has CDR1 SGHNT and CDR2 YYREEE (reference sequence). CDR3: CASSLGTITGSSYNSPLHF. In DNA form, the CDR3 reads TGTGCCAGCAGCTTGGGGACGATCACAGGCAGCTCCTATAATTCACCCCTCCACTTT.

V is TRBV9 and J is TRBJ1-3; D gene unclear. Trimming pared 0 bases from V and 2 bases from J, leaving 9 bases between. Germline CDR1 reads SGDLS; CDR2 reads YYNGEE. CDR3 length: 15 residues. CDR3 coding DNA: TGTGCCAGCAGCGTAGGCAGAAAACCTGGAAACACCATATATTTT. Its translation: CASSVGRKPGNTIYF.

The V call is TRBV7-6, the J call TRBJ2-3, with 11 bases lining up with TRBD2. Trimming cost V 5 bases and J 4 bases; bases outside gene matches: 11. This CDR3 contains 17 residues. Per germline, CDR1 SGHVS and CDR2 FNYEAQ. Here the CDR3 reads CASSPRKTSGGSDTQYF. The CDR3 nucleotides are TGTGCCAGCAGCCCTCGCAAAACTAGCGGGGGATCAGATACGCAGTATTTT. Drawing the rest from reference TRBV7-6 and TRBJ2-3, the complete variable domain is GAGVSQSPRYKVTKRGQDVALRCDPISGHVSLYWYRQALGQGPEFLTYFNYEAQQDKSGLPNDRFSAERPEGSISTLTIQRTEQRDSAMYRCASSPRKTSGGSDTQYFGPGTRLTVL.

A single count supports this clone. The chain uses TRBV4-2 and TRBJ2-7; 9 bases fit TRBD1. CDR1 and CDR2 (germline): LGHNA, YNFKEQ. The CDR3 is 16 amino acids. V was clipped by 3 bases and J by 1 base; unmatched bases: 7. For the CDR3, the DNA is TGTGCCAGCAGCCAGGATACCGGGACAGGGTCCTACGAGCAGTACTTC. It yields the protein CASSQDTGTGSYEQYF.

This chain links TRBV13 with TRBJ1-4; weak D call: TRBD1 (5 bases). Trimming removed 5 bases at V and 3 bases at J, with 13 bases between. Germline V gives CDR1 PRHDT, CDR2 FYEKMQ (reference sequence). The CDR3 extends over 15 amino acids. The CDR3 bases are TGTGCCAGCAGCCTCAGGGCTGGGGCTAATGAAAAACTGTTTTTT. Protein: CASSLRAGANEKLFF.

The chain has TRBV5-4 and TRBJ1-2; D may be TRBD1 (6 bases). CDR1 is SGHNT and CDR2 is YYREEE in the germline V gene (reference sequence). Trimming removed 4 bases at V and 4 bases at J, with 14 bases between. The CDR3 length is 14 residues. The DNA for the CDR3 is TGTGCCAGCAGCCCTCCTGGACAGCCCTATGGCTACACCTTC. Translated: CASSPPGQPYGYTF.

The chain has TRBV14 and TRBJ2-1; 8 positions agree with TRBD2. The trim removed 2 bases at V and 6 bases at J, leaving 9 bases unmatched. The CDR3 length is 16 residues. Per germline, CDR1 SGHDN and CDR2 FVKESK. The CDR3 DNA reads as TGTGCCAGCAGCCAAACCCTCCCCGGACTAGCCAATGAGCAGTTCTTC. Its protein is CASSQTLPGLANEQFF.

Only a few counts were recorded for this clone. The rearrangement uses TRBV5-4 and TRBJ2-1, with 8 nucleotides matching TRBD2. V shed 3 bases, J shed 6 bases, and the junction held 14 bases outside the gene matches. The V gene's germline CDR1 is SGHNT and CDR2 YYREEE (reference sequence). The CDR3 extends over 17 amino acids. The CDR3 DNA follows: TGTGCCAGCAGCTCGAAACTTCGGACTAGCTCTTCCAATGAGCAGTTCTTC. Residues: CASSSKLRTSSSNEQFF. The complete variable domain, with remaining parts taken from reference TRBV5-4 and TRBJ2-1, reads ETGVTQSPTHLIKTRGQQVTLRCSSQSGHNTVSWYQQALGQGPQFIFQYYREEENGRGNFPPRFSGLQFPNYSSELNVNALELDDSALYLCASSSKLRTSSSNEQFFGPGTRLTVL.

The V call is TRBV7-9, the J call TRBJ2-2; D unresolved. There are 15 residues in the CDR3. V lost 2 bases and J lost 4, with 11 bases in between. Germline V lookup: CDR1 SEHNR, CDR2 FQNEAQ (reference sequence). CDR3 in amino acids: CASSLLRFSTGELFF. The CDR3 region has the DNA TGTGCCAGCAGCTTACTTCGTTTTAGCACCGGGGAGCTGTTTTTT.

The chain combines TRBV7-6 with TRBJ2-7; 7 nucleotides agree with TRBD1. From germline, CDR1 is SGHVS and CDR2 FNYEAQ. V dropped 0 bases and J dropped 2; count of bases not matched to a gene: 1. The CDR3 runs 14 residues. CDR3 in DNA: TGTGCCAGCAGCTTAGCGGGACAGACCTACGAGCAGTACTTC. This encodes CASSLAGQTYEQYF.

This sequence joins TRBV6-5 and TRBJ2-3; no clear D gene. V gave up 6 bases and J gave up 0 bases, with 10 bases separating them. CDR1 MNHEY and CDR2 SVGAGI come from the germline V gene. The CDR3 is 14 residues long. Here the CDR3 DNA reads TGTGCCAGCAGCCGCGGCCGGAGCACAGATACGCAGTATTTT. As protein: CASSRGRSTDTQYF.

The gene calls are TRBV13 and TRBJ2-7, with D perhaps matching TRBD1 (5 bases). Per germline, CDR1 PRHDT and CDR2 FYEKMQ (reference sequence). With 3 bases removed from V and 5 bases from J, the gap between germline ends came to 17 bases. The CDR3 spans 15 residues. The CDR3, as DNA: TGTGCCAGCAGCTTCGGGTTAGGGGCCTTTGACGAGCAGTACTTC. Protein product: CASSFGLGAFDEQYF.

The DNA of the CDR3 is TGTGCCAGCAGCGGCGGACAGGGGGCTTGGGATGGCTACACCTTC. Translating gives CASSGGQGAWDGYTF. V is TRBV9 and J is TRBJ1-2, with TRBD1 identical over 11 bases. CDR1 and CDR2 from the germline V gene are SGDLS and YYNGEE. V shed 3 bases, J shed 6 bases, and the junction held 7 bases outside the gene matches. This CDR3 is built from 15 residues.